One and the same sample provided the 32 T cell receptor beta chains below, sequenced in a study of vaccination effects on CD4 cells after COVID-19. Isolating CD4+ T cells followed more than 9 days of culture. It was two doses of either the BNT162b2 or mRNA-1273 vaccine that participants received. Their recognized antigens are unknown. Assay used: immunoSEQ multiplex PCR; TCRdb lists only in-frame clones, some missing. The table shows 40,000 or so clones, with 60% to 75% occurring only once. Material: CD4+ T cells from PBMCs cultured without peptide, obtained after COVID-19 vaccination. The receptors were gathered from a human donor who received a COVID-19 vaccine.

The rearrangement uses TRBV18 and TRBJ2-3; 12 bases fit TRBD2. CDR3 size: 17 residues. The V gene end was trimmed by 1 base and the J gene end by 1 base; junction bases not matched to a gene: 3. Germline CDR1 reads KGHSH; CDR2 reads LQKENI. CDR3 nucleotide sequence: TGTGCCAGCTCACCACGACTAGCGGGAGACCGCACAGATACGCAGTATTTT. This translates into CASSPRLAGDRTDTQYF. Based on the CDR3 plus reference TRBV18 and TRBJ2-3, the full variable domain is NAGVMQNPRHLVRRRGQEARLRCSPMKGHSHVYWYRQLPEEGLKFMVYLQKENIIDESGMPKERFSAEFPKEGPSILRIQQVVRGDSAAYFCASSPRLAGDRTDTQYFGPGTRLTVL.

The chain carries TRBV6-5 and TRBJ1-5; tentative D call: TRBD1 (5 bases). Deletions cut 8 bases from V and 1 base from J, with 6 bases between. The CDR3 totals 12 residues. CDR1 is MNHEY and CDR2 is SVGAGI in the germline V gene. CDR3 region: CASRQSNQPQHF. The CDR3 DNA follows: TGTGCCAGCCGACAGAGCAATCAGCCCCAGCATTTT.

The genes are TRBV5-5 and TRBJ2-1, with D perhaps being TRBD1 or TRBD2 (5 bases each). There are 15 residues in the CDR3. Germline-derived CDR1 and CDR2 are SGHKS and YYEKEE (reference sequence). V lost 2 bases to trimming and J lost 5 bases, with 14 bases between them. DNA of the CDR3: TGTGCCAGCAGCTTTTTCCAGGGAGTTAACAATGAGCAGTTCTTC. It encodes CASSFFQGVNNEQFF.

In this sample, this clone turned up a few times. V gene TRBV18 combines with J gene TRBJ1-6; 9 bases map to TRBD1. Losses at the gene ends were 2 bases for V and 7 bases for J; bases not matched to a gene: 9. This CDR3 has 17 amino acids. From germline, CDR1 is KGHSH and CDR2 LQKENI. This chain's CDR3 is CASSPISGTGRNSPLHF. The CDR3 nucleotides are TGTGCCAGCTCACCAATCTCCGGGACAGGGAGAAATTCACCCCTCCACTTT.

The CDR3 loop reads CASSRQGSYGYTF. As DNA, the CDR3 is TGTGCCAGCTCCCGACAGGGATCCTATGGCTACACCTTC. The chain joins TRBV18 to TRBJ1-2, with 7 bases fitting TRBD1. The CDR3 is made up of 13 amino acids. V gave up 6 bases and J gave up 4 bases; unmatched junction bases: 5. The germline CDR1 and CDR2 sequences are KGHSH and LQKENI.

V usage is TRBV5-1 and J usage is TRBJ1-6; 8 positions agree with TRBD1. This CDR3 region has 21 residues. Germline V gene sequence: CDR1 SGHRS, CDR2 YFSETQ. J was trimmed by 10 bases and V by 1 base; bases with no gene match: 25. The CDR3 DNA reads as TGCGCCAGCAGCTTGAACCGATCCGGGACAGGTTTTTTCGGTCGGGGGTCACCCCTCCACTTT. Protein: CASSLNRSGTGFFGRGSPLHF. The full variable domain, rest sourced from reference TRBV5-1 and TRBJ1-6, is KAGVTQTPRYLIKTRGQQVTLSCSPISGHRSVSWYQQTPGQGLQFLFEYFSETQRNKGNFPGRFSGRQFSNSRSEMNVSTLELGDSALYLCASSLNRSGTGFFGRGSPLHFGNGTRLTVT.

The chain couples TRBV29-1 to TRBJ1-1; no definite D call. Germline-derived CDR1 and CDR2 are SQVTM and ANQGSEA. The CDR3 runs to 14 residues. V shed 0 bases and J shed 4 bases, with 12 bases lying between them. This chain's CDR3 is CSVEEPGSFTEAFF. The CDR3 DNA reads as TGCAGCGTTGAAGAGCCGGGGTCTTTCACTGAAGCTTTCTTT.

The chain couples TRBV30 to TRBJ1-2, with 7 positions matching TRBD1. The ends lost 1 base at V and 7 bases at J; junction bases unmatched: 18. The germline gives CDR1 GTSNPN, CDR2 SVGIG (reference sequence). The CDR3 has 17 residues. CDR3 coding DNA: TGTGCCTGGAGTGCCCCCAAGGTTTTGACAGGGCGGGTTGGCTACACCTTC. It yields the protein CAWSAPKVLTGRVGYTF.

This rearrangement joins TRBV5-6 to TRBJ2-7; 10 bases map to TRBD1. This CDR3 comprises 15 residues. V lost 4 bases to trimming and J lost 2 bases; unmatched junction nucleotides: 6. CDR1 is SGHDT, CDR2 YYEEEE, per germline. CDR3 loop: CASSSRDRGPYEQYF. CDR3 bases: TGTGCCAGCAGCAGCCGGGACAGGGGACCCTACGAGCAGTACTTC.

This chain joins TRBV4-2 and TRBJ2-1; 13 bases line up with TRBD2. The CDR3 covers 21 residues. The germline gives CDR1 LGHNA, CDR2 YNFKEQ. J lost 0 bases, V lost 4 bases, and 15 bases had no gene match. CDR3 DNA sequence: TGTGCCAGCAGCCGAGAGATTCCGGGACTAGCGGGGCGAAGCTCCTACAATGAGCAGTTCTTC. Encoded protein: CASSREIPGLAGRSSYNEQFF.

This chain joins TRBV27 and TRBJ2-2; TRBD2 aligns across 12 bases. Germline CDR1 and CDR2: MNHEY and SMNVEV (reference sequence). The V gene end was trimmed by 6 bases and the J gene end by 8 bases; junction bases not matched to a gene: 4. The CDR3 sequence is 14 residues long. This chain's CDR3 is CASRGLAGRGELFF. The CDR3 coding sequence is TGTGCCAGCAGAGGACTAGCGGGACGGGGGGAGCTGTTTTTT.

The chain combines TRBV10-3 with TRBJ2-2; TRBD2 matches 15 bases. J was trimmed by 6 bases and V by 7 bases; bases with no gene match: 12. CDR3 length: 18 amino acids. The germline gives CDR1 ENHRY, CDR2 SYGVKD. CDR3 amino acids: CAITGLAGGPGGSGELFF. CDR3 DNA: TGTGCCATCACCGGACTAGCGGGGGGGCCGGGTGGTTCCGGGGAGCTGTTTTTT.

This chain uses TRBV27 with TRBJ2-2; the D call may be TRBD1 or TRBD2 (5 bases each). The V and J ends lost 1 base and 0 bases respectively, with 9 bases between them. This CDR3 comprises 16 residues. Germline CDR1 MNHEY, CDR2 SMNVEV (reference sequence). The CDR3 bases are TGTGCCAGCAGTTTATTTGGGGGATCGAACACCGGGGAGCTGTTTTTT. It codes for CASSLFGGSNTGELFF.

The rearrangement links TRBV6-4 to TRBJ2-3; the match to TRBD2 covers 9 bases. Germline loops: CDR1 MRHNA, CDR2 SNTAGT. The V gene end was trimmed by 3 bases and the J gene end by 2 bases; junction bases not matched to a gene: 0. This CDR3 region has 14 residues. This CDR3 is CASSEGLATDTQYF. In DNA, the CDR3 is TGTGCCAGCAGTGAGGGACTAGCCACAGATACGCAGTATTTT.

This sequence joins TRBV11-2 and TRBJ2-6; D unresolved. In germline, CDR1 is SGHAT, CDR2 FQNNGV. CDR3 length: 15 amino acids. The V end lost 5 bases, the J end lost 0 bases, and 8 bases lay between the germline ends. CDR3: CASSPLRSGANVLTF. The CDR3, as DNA: TGTGCCAGCAGCCCACTTCGCTCTGGGGCCAACGTCCTGACTTTC. The full variable domain, in which reference TRBV11-2 and TRBJ2-6 provide the parts outside the CDR3, is EAGVAQSPRYKIIEKRQSVAFWCNPISGHATLYWYQQILGQGPKLLIQFQNNGVVDDSQLPKDRFSAERLKGVDSTLKIQPAKLEDSAVYLCASSPLRSGANVLTFGAGSRLTVL.

In this sample, this clone turned up a few times. V is TRBV2 and J is TRBJ1-1; D is undetermined. The germline gives CDR1 SNHLY, CDR2 FYNNEI. V lost 6 bases and J lost 2, with 10 bases in between. The CDR3 extends over 13 amino acids. CDR3 in DNA: TGTGCCAGCAGCGCAGGAGCCAACACTGAAGCTTTCTTT. The encoded protein is CASSAGANTEAFF.

The chain links TRBV20-1 to TRBJ1-1; tentative D call: TRBD1 (5 bases). Germline V gene data show CDR1 as DFQATT and CDR2 as SNEGSKA (reference sequence). The V and J ends lost 7 bases and 8 bases respectively, with 11 bases between them. The CDR3 has 10 residues. The CDR3 DNA sequence: TGCAGTGTTGGGACGGCGGAAGCTTTCTTT. As protein: CSVGTAEAFF.

This chain connects TRBV30 to TRBJ2-5, with D possibly being TRBD1 (5 bases). CDR3 length: 13 residues. Germline V gene sequence: CDR1 GTSNPN, CDR2 SVGIG (reference sequence). Trimming removed 5 bases from V and 2 bases from J, with 12 bases in between. CDR3 bases: TGTGCCTGGGCCTGGGGCTTACAAGAGACCCAGTACTTC. This translates into CAWAWGLQETQYF.

The V and J genes are TRBV7-7 and TRBJ1-1; D uncertain. The V and J ends lost 1 base and 2 bases respectively, with 5 bases between them. The CDR3 totals 13 residues. Looked up from germline, CDR1 is SSHAT and CDR2 is FNYEAQ (reference sequence). The CDR3 loop is CASSLDSNTEAFF. The CDR3 DNA reads as TGTGCCAGCAGCTTAGACAGCAACACTGAAGCTTTCTTT.

The rearrangement joins TRBV12-3 or TRBV12-4 to TRBJ2-5, with unresolved D. V lost 3 bases, J lost 5 bases, and 10 bases lay in between. The CDR3 is 13 residues long. The CDR3 protein is CASSFTLVETQYF. In DNA form, the CDR3 reads TGTGCCAGCAGTTTTACCCTGGTGGAGACCCAGTACTTC.

The chain links TRBV5-4 to TRBJ2-2; 9 bases are shared with TRBD2. This CDR3 contains 16 residues. Trimming at V came to 0 bases and at J to 7 bases, leaving 7 bases not matched to a gene. Germline values: CDR1 SGHNT, CDR2 YYREEE (reference sequence). CDR3 in amino acids: CASSLGGGARGGELFF. As DNA, the CDR3 is TGTGCCAGCAGCTTGGGCGGGGGGGCCCGGGGCGGGGAGCTGTTTTTT.

This chain connects TRBV3-1 (or the pseudogene TRBV3-2) to TRBJ1-2, with D maybe TRBD1 (5 bases). The CDR3 spans 14 residues. CDR1 and CDR2 (germline): LGHDT, YNNKEL (reference sequence). Trimming stripped 1 base from V and 8 bases from J, with 14 bases between. DNA of the CDR3: TGTGCCAGCAGCCAAGTCCGGGGCTCCCTGGGCTACACCTTC. Translating gives CASSQVRGSLGYTF.

The J gene is TRBJ2-7, the V gene TRBV27; D unresolved. The CDR3 contains 14 residues. Trimming shortened V by 5 bases and J by 5 bases, and 16 bases separated the two germline ends. In germline, CDR1 is MNHEY, CDR2 SMNVEV (reference sequence). The CDR3, as DNA: TGTGCCAGCAGTGCCCAAGTAACCTGGGACGAGCAGTACTTC. Translation gives CASSAQVTWDEQYF.

V and J are TRBV18 and TRBJ1-3; 7 positions agree with TRBD1. The V segment lost 4 bases and the J segment 0 bases; nucleotides outside the gene matches: 3. CDR3 length: 15 residues. Germline V gene sequence: CDR1 KGHSH, CDR2 LQKENI. As DNA, the CDR3 is TGTGCCAGCTCACAGTCAGGGGGCTCTGGAAACACCATATATTTT. Its protein is CASSQSGGSGNTIYF.

The genes are TRBV6-5 and TRBJ1-3; 8 bases agree with TRBD1. Looked up from germline, CDR1 is MNHEY and CDR2 is SVGAGI. Trimming cost V 5 bases and J 9 bases; bases outside gene matches: 12. This CDR3 region has 15 residues. The CDR3: CASSQGAAQRGTIYF. In nucleotides, the CDR3 is TGTGCCAGCAGTCAGGGGGCAGCCCAACGGGGCACCATATATTTT.

This clone was found once. This chain links TRBV30 with TRBJ2-1; 13 bases map to TRBD2. Germline assignment: CDR1 GTSNPN and CDR2 SVGIG (reference sequence). The CDR3 totals 16 residues. Trimming at V came to 1 base and at J to 4 bases, leaving 4 bases not matched to a gene. Here the CDR3 reads CAWSATGLAGYNEQFF. The CDR3 bases are TGTGCCTGGAGTGCTACGGGACTAGCGGGGTACAATGAGCAGTTCTTC.

The V gene is TRBV29-1, the J gene TRBJ2-7, with TRBD2 matching over 11 bases. The trim removed 8 bases at V and 4 bases at J, leaving 10 bases unmatched. The CDR3 extends over 14 amino acids. Germline V gives CDR1 SQVTM, CDR2 ANQGSEA. The CDR3 region is CSTLAGGQGYEQYF. CDR3 DNA sequence: TGCAGCACTTTAGCGGGGGGGCAGGGATACGAGCAGTACTTC.

This clone is medium-sized. The V gene is TRBV5-4, the J gene TRBJ2-1; TRBD2 matches at 14 bases. There are 15 residues in the CDR3. Germline V gives CDR1 SGHNT, CDR2 YYREEE (reference sequence). The junction had 6 bases not matched to a gene; V was cut back by 4 bases and J by 9 bases. The DNA for the CDR3 is TGTGCCAGCAGCCCGACTAGCGGGAGGGCCCCTGAGCAGTTCTTC. It yields the protein CASSPTSGRAPEQFF.

The chain uses TRBV19 and TRBJ2-3; 8 bases are a match to TRBD1. V lost 5 bases to trimming and J lost 2 bases; unmatched junction nucleotides: 3. CDR3 length equals 14 residues. In germline, CDR1 is LNHDA, CDR2 SQIVND (reference sequence). CDR3 sequence reads: CASSGQGYTDTQYF. For the CDR3, the DNA is TGTGCCAGTAGTGGACAGGGTTACACAGATACGCAGTATTTT. Full variable domain (rest looked up from reference TRBV19 and TRBJ2-3): DGGITQSPKYLFRKEGQNVTLSCEQNLNHDAMYWYRQDPGQGLRLIYYSQIVNDFQKGDIAEGYSVSREKKESFPLTVTSAQKNPTAFYLCASSGQGYTDTQYFGPGTRLTVL.

The chain has TRBV7-4 and TRBJ2-2; no firm D call. This CDR3 spans 12 amino acids. The V and J ends lost 1 base and 3 bases respectively, with 0 bases between them. Germline V gene lookup returns CDR1 SGHVT and CDR2 SQSDAQ. The CDR3 coding sequence is TGTGCCAGCAGCTTAGACACCGGGGAGCTGTTTTTT. As protein: CASSLDTGELFF.

V gene TRBV30 combines with J gene TRBJ2-1, with D possibly TRBD2 on 6 matching bases. V was shortened by 0 bases and J by 4 bases, with 19 bases between the two germline ends. CDR1 and CDR2 (germline): GTSNPN, SVGIG (reference sequence). The CDR3 covers 17 residues. The CDR3 loop is CAWSVHRRRGGYNEQFF. The DNA of the CDR3 is TGTGCCTGGAGTGTACATCGCCGGCGGGGTGGGTACAATGAGCAGTTCTTC.

The rearrangement uses TRBV19 and TRBJ1-5, with TRBD1 matching over 7 bases. The V gene's germline CDR1 is LNHDA and CDR2 SQIVND (reference sequence). There are 15 residues in the CDR3. Trimming at V came to 6 bases and at J to 7 bases, leaving 12 bases not matched to a gene. CDR3 loop: CASSPQEGAGQPQHF. The CDR3 coding sequence is TGTGCCAGTAGCCCCCAAGAGGGGGCAGGGCAGCCCCAGCATTTT.